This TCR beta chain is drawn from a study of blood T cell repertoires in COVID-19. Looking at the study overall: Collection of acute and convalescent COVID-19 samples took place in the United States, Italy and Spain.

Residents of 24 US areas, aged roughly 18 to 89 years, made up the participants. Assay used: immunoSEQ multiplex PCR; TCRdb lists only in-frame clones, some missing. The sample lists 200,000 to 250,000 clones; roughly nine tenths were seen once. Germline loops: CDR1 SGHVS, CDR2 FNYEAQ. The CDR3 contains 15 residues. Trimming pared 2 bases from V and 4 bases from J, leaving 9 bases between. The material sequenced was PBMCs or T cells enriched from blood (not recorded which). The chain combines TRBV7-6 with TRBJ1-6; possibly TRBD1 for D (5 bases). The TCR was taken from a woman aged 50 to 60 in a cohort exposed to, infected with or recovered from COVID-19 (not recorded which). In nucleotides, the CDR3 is TGTGCCAGCAGCTTAATTGACAGTTATAATTCACCCCTCCACTTT. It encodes CASSLIDSYNSPLHF.